The clone carrying this TCR beta chain has just a few counts. Antigen: not known. Per the germline V gene, CDR1 is SEHNR and CDR2 is FQNEAQ (reference sequence). The CDR3 runs to 15 residues. J lost 8 bases, V lost 5 bases, and 6 bases had no gene match. The data derive from a study of T-cell reconstitution after alpha-beta-depleted transplantation in children. Notes on the study in general: Surviving recipient T cells and thymic progenitors accounted for the high day-60 TCRbeta diversity observed in some patients. At around two months after transplant, the alpha-beta T cells were reportedly derived from several hundred expanded clones that came from non-depleted graft cells. Newly produced T cells mostly provided counts and TCRbeta diversity after one year, as hyperexpanded clones declined.

Construction of the TCRbeta library involved unique molecular identifiers. TCRdb re-derived calls from the PCR reads in MiXCR, one entry per CDR3 protein. The sample lists some 600,000 distinct CDR3 sequences, roughly 13% seen once, with 2.2% in the top ten. The sequencing used PBMCs, mostly from graft donor cells, collected 360 days after TCRalphabeta/CD19-depleted stem cell transplant. This TCR was sampled from a male patient between 5 and 17 years old who had a stem cell transplant for acute myeloid leukemia, so the T cells may come from the graft donor. The V call is TRBV7-9, the J call TRBJ2-1; TRBD2 aligns across 13 bases. This chain's CDR3 is CASSILAGGLDEQFF. The CDR3 DNA sequence: TGTGCCAGCAGCATACTAGCGGGAGGGCTCGATGAGCAGTTCTTC.